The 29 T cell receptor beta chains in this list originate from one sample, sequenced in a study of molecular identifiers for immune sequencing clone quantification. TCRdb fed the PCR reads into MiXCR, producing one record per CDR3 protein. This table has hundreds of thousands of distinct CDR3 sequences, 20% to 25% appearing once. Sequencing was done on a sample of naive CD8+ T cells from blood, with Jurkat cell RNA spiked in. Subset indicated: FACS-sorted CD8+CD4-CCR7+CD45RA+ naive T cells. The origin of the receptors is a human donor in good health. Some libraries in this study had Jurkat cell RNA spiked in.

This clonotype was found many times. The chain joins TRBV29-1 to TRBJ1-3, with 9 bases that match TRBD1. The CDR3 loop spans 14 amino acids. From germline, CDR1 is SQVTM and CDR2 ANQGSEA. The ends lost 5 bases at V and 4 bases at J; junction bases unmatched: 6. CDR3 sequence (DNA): TGCAGCGTTCTGGGACAGGGTTCAGGAAACACCATATATTTT. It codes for CSVLGQGSGNTIYF.

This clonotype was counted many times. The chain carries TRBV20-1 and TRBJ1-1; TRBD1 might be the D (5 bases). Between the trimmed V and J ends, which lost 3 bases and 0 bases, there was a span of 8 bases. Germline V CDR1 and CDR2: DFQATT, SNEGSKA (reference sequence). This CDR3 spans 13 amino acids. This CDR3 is CSASVGLNTEAFF. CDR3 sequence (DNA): TGCAGTGCTAGCGTGGGACTGAACACTGAAGCTTTCTTT.

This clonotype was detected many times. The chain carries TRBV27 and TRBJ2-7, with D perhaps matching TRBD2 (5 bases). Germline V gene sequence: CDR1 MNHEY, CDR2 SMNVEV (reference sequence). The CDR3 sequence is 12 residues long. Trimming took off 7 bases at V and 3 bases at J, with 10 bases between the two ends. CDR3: CASMGVSYEQYF. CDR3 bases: TGTGCCAGCATGGGAGTAAGCTACGAGCAGTACTTC.

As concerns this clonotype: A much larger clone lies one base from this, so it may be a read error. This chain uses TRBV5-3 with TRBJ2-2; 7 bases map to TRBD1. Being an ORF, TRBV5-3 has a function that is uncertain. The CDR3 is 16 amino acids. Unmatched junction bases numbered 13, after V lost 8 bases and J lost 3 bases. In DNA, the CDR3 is TGTGCCAGCAGCGGAGCGACAGGGCAATACACCGGGGAGCTGTTTTTT. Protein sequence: CASSGATGQYTGELFF.

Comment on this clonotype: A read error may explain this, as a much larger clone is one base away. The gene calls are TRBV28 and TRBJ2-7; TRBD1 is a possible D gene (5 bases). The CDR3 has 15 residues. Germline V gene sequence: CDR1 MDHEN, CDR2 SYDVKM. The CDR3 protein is CASSQGAGYSYEQHF. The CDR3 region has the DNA TGTGCCAGCAGTCAAGGGGCAGGCTACTCCTACGAGCAGCACTTC.

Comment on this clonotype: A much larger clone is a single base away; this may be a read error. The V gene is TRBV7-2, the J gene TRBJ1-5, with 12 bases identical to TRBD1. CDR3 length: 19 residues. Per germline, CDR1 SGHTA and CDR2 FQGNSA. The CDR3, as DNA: TGTGCCAGCAGTTACTATCCGGGACAGGGGGCGTATAGCGATCAGCCCCAGCATTTT. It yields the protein CASSYYPGQGAYSDQPQHF.

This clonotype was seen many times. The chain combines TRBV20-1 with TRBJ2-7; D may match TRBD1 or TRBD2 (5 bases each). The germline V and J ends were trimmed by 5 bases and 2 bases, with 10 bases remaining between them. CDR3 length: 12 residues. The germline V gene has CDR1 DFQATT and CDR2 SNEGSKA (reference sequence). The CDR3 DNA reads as TGCAGTGCTCGGGACCGTGCCTACGAGCAGTACTTC. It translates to CSARDRAYEQYF.

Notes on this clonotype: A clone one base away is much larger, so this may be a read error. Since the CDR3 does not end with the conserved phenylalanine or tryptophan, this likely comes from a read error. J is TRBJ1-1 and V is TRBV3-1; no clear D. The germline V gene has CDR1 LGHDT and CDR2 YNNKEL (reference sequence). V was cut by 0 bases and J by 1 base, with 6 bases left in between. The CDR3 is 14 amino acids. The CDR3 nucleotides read TGTGCCAGCAGCCAAGAATTCGAGAACACTGAAGCTTTCTGT. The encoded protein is CASSQEFENTEAFC.

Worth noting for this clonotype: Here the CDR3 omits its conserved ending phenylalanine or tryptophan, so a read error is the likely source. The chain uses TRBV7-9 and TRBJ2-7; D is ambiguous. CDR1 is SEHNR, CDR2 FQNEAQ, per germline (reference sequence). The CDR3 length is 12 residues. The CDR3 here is CASGLSGHEQYS. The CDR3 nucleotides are TGTGCCAGCGGCTTAAGTGGGCACGAGCAGTACTCC.

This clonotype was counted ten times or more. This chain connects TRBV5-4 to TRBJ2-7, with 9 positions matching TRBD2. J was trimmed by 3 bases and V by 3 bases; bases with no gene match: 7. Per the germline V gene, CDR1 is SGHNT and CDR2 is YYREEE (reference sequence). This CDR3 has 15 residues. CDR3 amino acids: CASSSKLAGNYEQYF. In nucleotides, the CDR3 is TGTGCCAGCAGCTCGAAACTAGCGGGCAACTACGAGCAGTACTTC. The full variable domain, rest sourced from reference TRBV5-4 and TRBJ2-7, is ETGVTQSPTHLIKTRGQQVTLRCSSQSGHNTVSWYQQALGQGPQFIFQYYREEENGRGNFPPRFSGLQFPNYSSELNVNALELDDSALYLCASSSKLAGNYEQYFGPGTRLTVT.

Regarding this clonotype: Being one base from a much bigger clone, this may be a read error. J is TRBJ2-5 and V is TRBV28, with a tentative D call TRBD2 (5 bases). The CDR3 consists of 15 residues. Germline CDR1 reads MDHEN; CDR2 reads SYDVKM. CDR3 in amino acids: CASTRAASYQEIQYF. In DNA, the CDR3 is TGTGCCAGCACAAGAGCGGCCTCGTACCAAGAGATCCAGTACTTC. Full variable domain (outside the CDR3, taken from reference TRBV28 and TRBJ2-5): DVKVTQSSRYLVKRTGEKVFLECVQDMDHENMFWYRQDPGLGLRLIYFSYDVKMKEKGDIPEGYSVSREKKERFSLILESASTNQTSMYLCASTRAASYQEIQYFGPGTRLLVL.

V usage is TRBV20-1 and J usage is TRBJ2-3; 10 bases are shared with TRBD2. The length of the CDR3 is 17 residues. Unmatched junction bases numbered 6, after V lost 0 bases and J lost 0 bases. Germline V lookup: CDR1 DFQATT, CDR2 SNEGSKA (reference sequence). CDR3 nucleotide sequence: TGCAGTGCTAGAGATCTAGCGGGAGAGGGTAGCACAGATACGCAGTATTTT. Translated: CSARDLAGEGSTDTQYF.

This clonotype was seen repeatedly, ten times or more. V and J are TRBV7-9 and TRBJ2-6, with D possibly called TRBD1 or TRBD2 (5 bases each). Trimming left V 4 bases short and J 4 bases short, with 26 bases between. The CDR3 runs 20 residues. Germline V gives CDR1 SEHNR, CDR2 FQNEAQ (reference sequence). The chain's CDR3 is CASSSGPGTLRSVGANVLTF. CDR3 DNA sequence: TGTGCCAGCAGCTCGGGACCGGGTACTCTTCGCTCTGTGGGGGCCAACGTCCTGACTTTC.

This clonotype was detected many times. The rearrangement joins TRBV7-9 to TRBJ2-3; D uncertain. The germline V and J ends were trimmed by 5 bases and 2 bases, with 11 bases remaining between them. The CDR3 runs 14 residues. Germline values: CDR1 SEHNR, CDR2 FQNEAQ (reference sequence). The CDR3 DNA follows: TGTGCCAGCAGCACCCGCAGCGACACAGATACGCAGTATTTT. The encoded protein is CASSTRSDTDTQYF. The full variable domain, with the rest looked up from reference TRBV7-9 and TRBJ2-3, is DTGVSQNPRHKITKRGQNVTFRCDPISEHNRLYWYRQTLGQGPEFLTYFQNEAQLEKSRLLSDRFSAERPKGSFSTLEIQRTEQGDSAMYLCASSTRSDTDTQYFGPGTRLTVL.

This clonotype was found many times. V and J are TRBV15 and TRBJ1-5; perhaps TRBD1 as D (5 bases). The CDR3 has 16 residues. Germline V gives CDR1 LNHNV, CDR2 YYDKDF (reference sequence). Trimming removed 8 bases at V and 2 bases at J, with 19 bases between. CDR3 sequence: CATAGVDGARNQPQHF. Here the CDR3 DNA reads TGTGCCACCGCAGGTGTGGATGGGGCGCGCAATCAGCCCCAGCATTTT.

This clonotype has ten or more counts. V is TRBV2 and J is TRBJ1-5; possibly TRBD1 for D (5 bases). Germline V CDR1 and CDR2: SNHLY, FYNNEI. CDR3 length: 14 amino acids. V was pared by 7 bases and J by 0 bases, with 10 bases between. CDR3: CASTQGYSNQPQHF. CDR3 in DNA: TGTGCCAGCACGCAGGGATATAGCAATCAGCCCCAGCATTTT.

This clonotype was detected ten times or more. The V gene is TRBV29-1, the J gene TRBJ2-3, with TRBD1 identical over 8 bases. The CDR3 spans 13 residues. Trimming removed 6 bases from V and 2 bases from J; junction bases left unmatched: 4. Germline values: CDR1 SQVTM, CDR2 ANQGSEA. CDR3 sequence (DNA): TGCAGCGTGGACAGGGAGGACACAGATACGCAGTATTTT. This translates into CSVDREDTDTQYF.

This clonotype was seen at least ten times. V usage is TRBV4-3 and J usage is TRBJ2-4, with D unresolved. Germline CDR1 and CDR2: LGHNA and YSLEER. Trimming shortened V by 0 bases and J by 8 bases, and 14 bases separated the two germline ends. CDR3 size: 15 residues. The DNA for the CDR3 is TGCGCCAGCAGCCAAGAGGGCCGCCATGAAGACATTCAGTACTTC. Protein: CASSQEGRHEDIQYF.

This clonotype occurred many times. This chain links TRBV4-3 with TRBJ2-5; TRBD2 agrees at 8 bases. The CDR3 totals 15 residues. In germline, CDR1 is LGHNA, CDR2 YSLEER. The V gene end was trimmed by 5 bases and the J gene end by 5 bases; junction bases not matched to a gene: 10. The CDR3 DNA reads TGCGCCAGCAGCGAAACGGGAGGGCCCTCGGAGACCCAGTACTTC. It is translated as CASSETGGPSETQYF.

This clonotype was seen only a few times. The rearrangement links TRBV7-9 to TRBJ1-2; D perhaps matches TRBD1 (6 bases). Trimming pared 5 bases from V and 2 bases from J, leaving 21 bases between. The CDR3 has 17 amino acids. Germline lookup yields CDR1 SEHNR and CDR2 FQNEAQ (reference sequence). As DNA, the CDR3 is TGTGCCAGCAGCCCCCACCCCGGGGCAGGGGACAACTATGGCTACACCTTC. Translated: CASSPHPGAGDNYGYTF.

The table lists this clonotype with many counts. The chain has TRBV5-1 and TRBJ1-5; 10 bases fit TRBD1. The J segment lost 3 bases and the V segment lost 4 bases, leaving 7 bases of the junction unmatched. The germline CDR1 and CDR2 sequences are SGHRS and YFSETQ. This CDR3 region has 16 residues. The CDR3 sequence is CASSVRDRGTNQPQHF. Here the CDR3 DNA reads TGCGCCAGCAGCGTGCGGGACAGGGGTACCAATCAGCCCCAGCATTTT. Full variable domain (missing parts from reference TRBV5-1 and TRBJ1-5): KAGVTQTPRYLIKTRGQQVTLSCSPISGHRSVSWYQQTPGQGLQFLFEYFSETQRNKGNFPGRFSGRQFSNSRSEMNVSTLELGDSALYLCASSVRDRGTNQPQHFGDGTRLSIL.

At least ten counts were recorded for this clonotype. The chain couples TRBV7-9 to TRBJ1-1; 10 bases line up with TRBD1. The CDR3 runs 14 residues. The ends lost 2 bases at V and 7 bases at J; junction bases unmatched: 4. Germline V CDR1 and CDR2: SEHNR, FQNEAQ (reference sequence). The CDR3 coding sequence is TGTGCCAGCAGCTTAACGGACAGGGGGTTTGAAGCTTTCTTT. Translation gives CASSLTDRGFEAFF.

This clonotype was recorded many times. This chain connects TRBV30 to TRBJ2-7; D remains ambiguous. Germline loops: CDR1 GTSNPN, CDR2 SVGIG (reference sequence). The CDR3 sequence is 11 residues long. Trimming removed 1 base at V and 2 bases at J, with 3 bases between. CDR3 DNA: TGTGCCTGGAGTGCGGCCTACGAGCAGTACTTC. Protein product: CAWSAAYEQYF.

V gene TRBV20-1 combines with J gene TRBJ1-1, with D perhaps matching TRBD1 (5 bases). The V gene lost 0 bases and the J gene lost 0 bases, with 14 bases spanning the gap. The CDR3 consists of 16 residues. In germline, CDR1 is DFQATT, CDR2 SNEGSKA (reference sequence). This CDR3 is CSARDHGGTMNTEAFF. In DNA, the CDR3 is TGCAGTGCTAGAGATCATGGGGGAACCATGAACACTGAAGCTTTCTTT.

The DNA of the CDR3 is TGTGCCAGCAGGCTTGGACGGGATACTAGCAATCAGCCCCAGCATTTT. The encoded protein is CASRLGRDTSNQPQHF. The chain recombines TRBV2 with TRBJ1-5; D not resolved. Trimming left V 6 bases short and J 0 bases short, with 15 bases between. In germline, CDR1 is SNHLY, CDR2 FYNNEI. The CDR3 has 16 amino acids. Complete variable domain (other parts from reference TRBV2 and TRBJ1-5): EPEVTQTPSHQVTQMGQEVILRCVPISNHLYFYWYRQILGQKVEFLVSFYNNEISEKSEIFDDQFSVERPDGSNFTLKIRSTKLEDSAMYFCASRLGRDTSNQPQHFGDGTRLSIL.

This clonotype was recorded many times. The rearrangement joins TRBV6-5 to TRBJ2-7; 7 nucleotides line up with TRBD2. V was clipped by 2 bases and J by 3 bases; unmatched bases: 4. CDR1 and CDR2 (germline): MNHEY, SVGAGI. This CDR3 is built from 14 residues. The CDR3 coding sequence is TGTGCCAGCAGTTACGTCGGGGGGTACTACGAGCAGTACTTC. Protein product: CASSYVGGYYEQYF.

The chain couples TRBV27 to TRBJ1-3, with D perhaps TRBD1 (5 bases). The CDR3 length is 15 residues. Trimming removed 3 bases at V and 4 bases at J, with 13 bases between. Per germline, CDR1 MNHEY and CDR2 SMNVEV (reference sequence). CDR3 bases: TGTGCCAGCAGTTTCTCAGGGATTTCCGGAAACACCATATATTTT. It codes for CASSFSGISGNTIYF.

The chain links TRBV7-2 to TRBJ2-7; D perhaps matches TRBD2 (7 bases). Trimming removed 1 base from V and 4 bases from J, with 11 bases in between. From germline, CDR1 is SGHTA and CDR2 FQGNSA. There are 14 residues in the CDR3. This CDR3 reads CASSLGRGRYEQYF. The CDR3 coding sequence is TGTGCCAGCAGCTTAGGGCGGGGGCGATACGAGCAGTACTTC. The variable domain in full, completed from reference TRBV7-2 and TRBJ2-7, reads GAGVSQSPSNKVTEKGKDVELRCDPISGHTALYWYRQSLGQGLEFLIYFQGNSAPDKSGLPSDRFSAERTGGSVSTLTIQRTQQEDSAVYLCASSLGRGRYEQYFGPGTRLTVT.

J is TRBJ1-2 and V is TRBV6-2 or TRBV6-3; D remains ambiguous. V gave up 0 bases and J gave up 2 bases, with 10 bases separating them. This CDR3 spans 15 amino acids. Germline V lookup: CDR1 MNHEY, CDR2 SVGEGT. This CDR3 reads CASSYSARSNYGYTF. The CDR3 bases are TGTGCCAGCAGTTACTCGGCACGGTCCAACTATGGCTACACCTTC.